These T cell receptor beta chains were read from a single sample in a study of blood T cell repertoires in COVID-19. TCRdb keeps only in-frame clones here, not all; method: immunoSEQ multiplex PCR. The table shows 150,000 or so clones, with approximately 86% occurring only once. The sample taken for sequencing was peripheral blood. Every receptor here comes from a woman between 70 and 85 years old with COVID-19, enrolled during active disease. Both conserved end residues are part of each CDR3. The D gene is left open where the match is weak. Clone size is not always given. Where it is, it says once, few, many or a class for expanded clones.

NA,TRBD2,TRBV5-4,TRBJ2-1,CASSLGGGAYSEQFF,TGTGCCAGCAGCTTGGGCGGGGGGGCCTATAGTGAGCAGTTCTTC
NA,NA,TRBV12-3/TRBV12-4,TRBJ2-5,CASCLAVSRTQYF,TGTGCCAGTTGTTTAGCGGTGTCCAGGACCCAGTACTTC
NA,NA,TRBV30,TRBJ2-2,CAWEGTSSRGSGELFF,TGTGCCTGGGAAGGGACATCTTCTCGAGGGTCCGGGGAGCTGTTTTTT
NA,TRBD1,TRBV7-9,TRBJ1-5,CASSSDRGVSPQHF,TGTGCCAGCAGCAGCGACAGGGGGGTTTCGCCCCAGCATTTT
NA,NA,TRBV12-3/TRBV12-4,TRBJ2-1,CASSQSGRNEQFF,TGTGCCAGCAGTCAAAGTGGCAGGAATGAGCAGTTCTTC
NA,TRBD1,TRBV2,TRBJ2-2,CASKETGKGGELFF,TGTGCCAGCAAAGAGACAGGGAAGGGCGGGGAGCTGTTTTTT
NA,NA,TRBV19,TRBJ1-3,CASRKGLAGNTIYF,TGTGCCAGTAGGAAGGGGTTGGCTGGAAACACCATATATTTT
NA,NA,TRBV5-6,TRBJ1-6,CASSRRGENSPLHF,TGTGCCAGCAGCCGTCGGGGAGAGAATTCACCCCTCCACTTT
NA,TRBD1,TRBV19,TRBJ1-5,CASTPGQPYSNQPQHF,TGTGCCAGTACCCCGGGACAGCCCTATAGCAATCAGCCCCAGCATTTT
NA,TRBD1,TRBV6-5,TRBJ2-1,CASSYSATGAYNEQFF,TGTGCCAGCAGTTACTCAGCGACAGGGGCATACAATGAGCAGTTCTTC
NA,TRBD1,TRBV6-4,TRBJ2-1,CASSDLTGASGSYNEQFF,TGTGCCAGCAGTGACTTGACAGGGGCATCGGGGTCCTACAATGAGCAGTTCTTC
few,NA,TRBV19,TRBJ2-7,CASSARDTSYEQYF,TGTGCCAGTAGTGCCCGGGACACCTCATACGAGCAGTACTTC
NA,NA,TRBV7-9,TRBJ1-6,CASSLGGTDSPLHF,TGTGCCAGCAGCTTAGGCGGGACCGATTCACCCCTCCACTTT
NA,TRBD2,TRBV10-1,TRBJ2-1,CASSRAGGRNEQFF,TGCGCCAGCAGTCGAGCGGGGGGCCGGAATGAGCAGTTCTTC
once,NA,TRBV5-5,TRBJ1-2,CASSLDGKLNYGYTF,TGTGCCAGCAGCTTGGACGGGAAGCTTAACTATGGCTACACCTTC
NA,TRBD1,TRBV6-1,TRBJ1-5,CASSGRTGGAWGNQPQHF,TGTGCCAGCAGTGGGAGGACAGGGGGCGCCTGGGGAAATCAGCCCCAGCATTTT
NA,TRBD1,TRBV3-1/TRBV3-2,TRBJ1-2,CASSLPQEGARAGYTF,TGTGCCAGCAGCCTCCCGCAAGAGGGGGCGCGGGCTGGCTACACCTTC
NA,TRBD2,TRBV7-2,TRBJ2-7,CASSLLSGASYEQYF,TGTGCCAGCAGCTTACTTAGCGGGGCGTCCTACGAGCAGTACTTC
NA,TRBD1,TRBV7-9,TRBJ1-2,CASSRTDSGQTNYGYTF,TGTGCCAGCAGCAGGACCGACTCGGGACAGACTAACTATGGCTACACCTTC
NA,NA,TRBV5-1,TRBJ1-6,CASSVRAQNSPLHF,TGCGCCAGCAGCGTTCGAGCCCAAAATTCACCCCTCCACTTT
NA,NA,TRBV6-5,TRBJ2-5,CAFSRLTGETQYF,TGTGCTTTCTCCCGCCTCACGGGGGAGACCCAGTACTTC
NA,NA,TRBV4-1,TRBJ2-3,CASSQDRSSFDTQYF,TGCGCCAGCAGCCAAGATCGGAGTTCGTTTGATACGCAGTATTTT
many,TRBD1,TRBV20-1,TRBJ1-6,CSAGDRGVIHF,TGCAGTGCTGGGGACAGGGGGGTGATCCACTTT
NA,NA,TRBV3-1/TRBV3-2,TRBJ2-2,CASSQDTPPYTGELFF,TGTGCCAGCAGCCAAGATACTCCTCCGTACACCGGGGAGCTGTTTTTT
NA,NA,TRBV7-3,TRBJ1-6,CASSLARGYNSPLHF,TGTGCCAGCAGCTTAGCACGAGGCTACAATTCACCCCTCCACTTT
NA,NA,TRBV7-9,TRBJ2-3,CASSSGTPSTDTQYF,TGTGCCAGCAGCTCTGGGACACCCAGCACAGATACGCAGTATTTT
few,TRBD1,TRBV3-1/TRBV3-2,TRBJ1-2,CASSQQGGFDGYTF,TGTGCCAGCAGCCAACAAGGGGGCTTCGATGGCTACACCTTC
NA,TRBD1,TRBV18,TRBJ1-2,CASSPPGQPYGYTF,TGTGCCAGCTCACCACCGGGACAGCCCTATGGCTACACCTTC
few,TRBD2,TRBV7-3,TRBJ2-2,CASSPAGGANTGELFF,TGTGCCAGCAGCCCCGCGGGGGGGGCGAACACCGGGGAGCTGTTTTTT
NA,NA,TRBV6-6,TRBJ1-1,CASSNPRDEAFF,TGTGCCAGCAGTAACCCGCGGGATGAGGCTTTCTTT
NA,TRBD1,TRBV5-5,TRBJ1-5,CASSRQGAGSQPQHF,TGTGCCAGCAGCCGACAGGGGGCCGGTAGTCAGCCCCAGCATTTT
NA,TRBD1,TRBV2,TRBJ1-2,CASSEMTGYGYTF,TGTGCCAGCAGTGAAATGACAGGGTATGGCTACACCTTC
NA,NA,TRBV4-2,TRBJ2-7,CASSQESLVTYEQYF,TGTGCCAGCAGCCAAGAGTCCCTAGTAACCTACGAGCAGTACTTC
NA,TRBD1,TRBV28,TRBJ1-4,CASSRQGKNEKLFF,TGTGCCAGCAGTAGACAGGGGAAGAATGAAAAACTGTTTTTT
few,TRBD1,TRBV23-1,TRBJ1-5,CASSQSGGGASNQPQHF,TGCGCCAGCAGTCAATCTGGAGGGGGCGCGAGCAATCAGCCCCAGCATTTT
NA,TRBD2,TRBV7-8,TRBJ2-7,CASSLLPLGLAGGSEQYF,TGTGCCAGCAGCCTATTACCCTTGGGGCTAGCGGGGGGTAGTGAGCAGTACTTC
NA,NA,TRBV2,TRBJ1-3,CASGLGGTGNTIYF,TGTGCCAGCGGCCTGGGAGGGACTGGAAACACCATATATTTT
NA,NA,TRBV5-6,TRBJ1-6,CASTALTGYNSPLHF,TGTGCCAGCACCGCTTTGACAGGTTATAATTCACCCCTCCACTTT
NA,TRBD1,TRBV2,TRBJ1-3,CASSVDRVFGNTIYF,TGTGCCAGCAGTGTGGACAGGGTCTTTGGAAACACCATATATTTT
NA,NA,TRBV28,TRBJ1-2,CASTIYQGRPNYGYTF,TGTGCCAGCACGATATATCAGGGGAGACCTAACTATGGCTACACCTTC
NA,TRBD1,TRBV4-1,TRBJ1-4,CASSPRTGDYAGLFF,TGCGCCAGCAGCCCAAGGACAGGGGATTATGCAGGACTGTTTTTT
NA,TRBD1,TRBV19,TRBJ1-2,CASNTDRGDGYTF,TGTGCCAGTAATACGGACAGGGGCGATGGCTACACCTTC
NA,NA,TRBV27,TRBJ1-2,CASRGGQGRDGYTF,TGTGCCAGCAGGGGAGGTCAAGGGCGCGATGGCTACACCTTC
few,NA,TRBV10-3,TRBJ2-1,CATGILSYNEQFF,TGTGCCACAGGGATACTCTCCTACAATGAGCAGTTCTTC
once,NA,TRBV5-1,TRBJ1-4,CASSLSSEKLFF,TGCGCCAGCAGCTTGTCTTCTGAAAAACTGTTTTTT
NA,TRBD1,TRBV4-1,TRBJ1-2,CASSQGDRVRGYTF,TGCGCCAGCAGCCAAGGGGACAGGGTCAGAGGCTACACCTTC
NA,TRBD1,TRBV19,TRBJ1-6,CASSIGPRDRGIRSSYNSPLHF,TGTGCCAGTAGTATAGGCCCCCGGGACAGGGGTATAAGGAGCTCCTATAATTCACCCCTCCACTTT
NA,NA,TRBV23-1,TRBJ1-1,CATRQDRNTEAFF,TGCGCCACCCGACAGGACCGGAACACTGAAGCTTTCTTT
NA,NA,TRBV5-1,TRBJ1-6,CASSLEQGMETPLHF,TGCGCCAGCAGCTTGGAGCAGGGGATGGAGACACCCCTCCACTTT
NA,NA,TRBV5-1,TRBJ1-1,CASSLSGHTEAFF,TGCGCCAGCAGCTTGAGCGGCCACACTGAAGCTTTCTTT
once,TRBD1,TRBV30,TRBJ1-4,CALQGSDEKLFF,TGTGCCTTACAGGGGTCGGATGAAAAACTGTTTTTT
NA,NA,TRBV7-3,TRBJ2-5,CASSLVGRLQETQYF,TGTGCCAGCAGCTTAGTTGGCAGGTTGCAAGAGACCCAGTACTTC
NA,TRBD1,TRBV4-1,TRBJ2-6,CASSLTPGQGAISGANVLTF,TGCGCCAGCAGCCTGACTCCGGGACAGGGGGCGATCTCTGGGGCCAACGTCCTGACTTTC
NA,NA,TRBV5-1,TRBJ2-3,CASSLDGVTSTDTQYF,TGCGCCAGCAGCTTGGACGGAGTAACTAGCACAGATACGCAGTATTTT
NA,NA,TRBV7-9,TRBJ2-7,CASNVWSHEQYF,TGTGCCAGCAACGTATGGAGCCACGAGCAGTACTTC
NA,TRBD1,TRBV19,TRBJ1-1,CASTRQGPNTEAFF,TGTGCCAGTACCCGACAGGGCCCGAACACTGAAGCTTTCTTT
NA,NA,TRBV24-1,TRBJ2-5,CATSDPQETQYF,TGTGCCACCAGTGATCCACAAGAGACCCAGTACTTC